This TCR beta chain originates from a study of shared clonotypes between healthy human individuals (dated by TCRdb to 2018 to 2020). Broadly, across the study: The cohort included a few men and a couple of women between 18 and 49 years of age. For each donor, CD4 naive and CD4 memory were each run on three plates, CD8 naive on two plates, and CD8 memory on one plate. To estimate repertoire size and how much clonotypes are shared between individuals, the study performed deep sequencing of blood TCR repertoires from roughly five healthy adults. To increase sequencing depth and limit assay-specific biases, TCR repertoire library preparation and sequencing were carried out by different laboratories using diverse techniques. Per donor, leukapheresis produced somewhere between about 0.9 and 10 billion PBMCs. Summary of the overall study and its limitations: Pairwise subsampling led to the expectation that sequencing depth would affect the degree of clonotype sharing among donors. Sampling was restricted to blood, and TCR repertoires in tissues likely differ from the TCR repertoires found in blood. Even with the large sequencing depth, rarefaction of the sorted-subset datasets indicated that sequencing was incomplete. The genetic and exposure-history diversity represented was limited by the small number of donors. Higher generation probabilities were observed for clonotypes shared by all four sorted-subset donors than for non-shared clonotypes. Estimated clonotype richness was generally larger for naive than for memory subsets. Across a few donors, 5% to 6% of naive CD4, 3% to 4% of naive CD8, 2% to 2.5% of memory CD4, and roughly 0.41% of memory CD8 clonotypes were shared.

Comments on this clone: The clone's antigen remains unknown. One base away there is no much larger clone; base qualities are not given.

At the junction V is shortened by 2 bases and J by 7 bases, with 15 bases in between. Measured from the cysteine to the phenylalanine, the CDR3 is 15 residues long. Only the CDR3 portion is preserved as DNA: 45 bases, with reading frame beginning at the first base. The germline V gene encodes CDR1 LNHDA and CDR2 SQIVND (reference sequence). Using the deep immunoSEQ assay, multiplex PCR amplified TCR CDR3 regions from genomic DNA. Extracted genomic DNA from each cell subset was spread evenly across all wells of several immunoSEQ 96-well plates, with each plate serving as a replicate. For sorted subsets, approximately 210 ng genomic DNA, equal to about 30,000 T cell genomes, was loaded into each replicate PCR. Purified libraries were measured with a Qubit 3.0 fluorometer, size-checked on a Bioanalyzer 2100, and measured again with the KAPA Library Quantification kit. Each immunoSEQ 96-well plate was sequenced on its own single-read 150-cycle Illumina NextSeq 550 flow cell. In the paper's pipeline: Because the immunoSEQ output held only junctional sequences and lacked quality scores, the filtering could not match the filtering applied to full-length reads. To assign V/J genes and CDR3, sequences were annotated against IMGT germline references using PyIR, a Python wrapper for IgBLAST v1.9. Reads were filtered out if the reads had weak V/J assignments (E-value above 1e-6), no CDR3, stop codons, out-of-frame junctions, or ambiguous translated residues. V3J clonotypes were defined by identical inferred V gene, J gene, and CDR3 amino acid sequence. To compute the percentage overlap between repertoires, the number of shared unique clonotypes was divided by the size of the smaller repertoire. RTK rarefaction, the Chao1 estimator, and Recon v2.1 estimates of unobserved clonotypes were used to assess repertoire richness. Generation probabilities for all TCRbeta clonotypes obtained by the gDNA method from a handful of donors were computed using OLGA. TCRdb stores this immuneACCESS table with in-frame sequences only. Part of the clones is absent; in the studies checked, under half of the shortfall reflects unresolved V genes, and no reason is known for the rest. Clone size and V and J calls were adopted from that table, with D and trimming inferred from the DNA. Across this sample there are some 2,500,000 clones, with 85% to 95% seen only once. The ten largest make up approximately 0.41% of the sample.

Healthy HIV-negative adults with no recently reported acute infections or vaccinations were included as donors. All donors were Caucasian adults living in Nashville, Tennessee, USA. Magnetic negative selection was used to enrich CD4+ T cells, after which naive cells were positively selected on CD45RA and the negative fraction became the memory subset. Blood was obtained by leukapheresis, after which PBMCs were separated by Ficoll-Histopaque density gradient centrifugation and cryopreserved in liquid nitrogen vapor phase. Analytical flow cytometry was used to check the purity and quantity of each magnetically sorted T cell population. Genomic DNA was isolated from each sorted fraction and quantified by UV absorbance on a Nanodrop 2000c.

Material: naive CD4+ T cells from PBMCs. The sample's cell subset or site label is to be understood as: CD45RA+ positively selected. This TCR was recovered from a man aged 18 to 35 in good health. Some clones in this sample may be carry-over from other donors' samples. The V and J genes are TRBV19 and TRBJ1-5; no D gene can be assigned with confidence. CDR3 protein: CASSISAPRWQPQHF. In nucleotides, the sequence is TGTGCCAGTAGTATATCGGCACCCCGCTGGCAGCCCCAGCATTTT.